This TCR beta chain was identified during a study of T cells after yellow fever vaccination. Study observations and caveats: The study found a weaker secondary response that peaked faster, day 5 versus 15.

Production of TCR cDNA was by 5'RACE template switching, which also added a universal primer site and UMIs. TCRdb reprocessed the 5' RACE reads via MiXCR and lists one record per CDR3 protein. Here the sample spans a few hundred thousand distinct CDR3 sequences, 6% to 8% being singletons. A note on this clonotype: Its specificity is unknown.

There are 14 residues in the CDR3. Germline V gene lookup returns CDR1 SGHDT and CDR2 YYEEEE. Trimming removed 1 base from V and 5 bases from J, with 12 bases in between. This TCR was recovered from a man aged 25-45 years who received the YFV17D yellow fever vaccine. The genes are TRBV5-6 and TRBJ2-5; the D is unclear. Sample: CD4+ T cells sorted from PBMCs, taken on the day of the yellow fever booster vaccination. For the CDR3, the DNA is TGTGCCAGCAGCTTGAGATCCCTGGGGGAGACCCAGTACTTC. Encoded protein: CASSLRSLGETQYF.